Presented here are 13 T cell receptor beta chains from one specimen sequenced in a study of blood T cell repertoires in COVID-19. Some clones are missing from TCRdb's copy, which holds only in-frame ones; the method was immunoSEQ multiplex PCR. The profile covers fewer than 150,000 clones, with approximately 84% appearing a single time and over 10% taken by the ten largest. The source material was peripheral blood. Receptors were obtained from a human donor in a cohort sampled during active COVID-19.

The chain recombines TRBV6-5 with TRBJ2-3; 11 bases line up with TRBD2. CDR3 size: 15 residues. CDR1 and CDR2 from the germline V gene are MNHEY and SVGAGI. V was clipped by 0 bases and J by 6 bases; unmatched bases: 2. The CDR3 nucleotides read TGTGCCAGCAGTTACTCAGGGACTAGCGGTGATACGCAGTATTTT. It codes for CASSYSGTSGDTQYF.

V is TRBV2 and J is TRBJ1-3; D may be TRBD1 (6 bases). The germline gives CDR1 SNHLY, CDR2 FYNNEI. The CDR3 loop spans 16 amino acids. Trimming took off 8 bases at V and 4 bases at J, with 21 bases between the two ends. The CDR3 protein is CASGWTVHQGGNTIYF. As DNA, the CDR3 is TGTGCCAGCGGCTGGACAGTCCATCAAGGAGGAAACACCATATATTTT.

The chain carries TRBV2 and TRBJ1-2, with TRBD1 matching 9 bases. The CDR3 has 17 residues. V was pared by 2 bases and J by 0 bases, with 7 bases of the junction left unmatched. CDR1 SNHLY and CDR2 FYNNEI come from the germline V gene. CDR3 loop: CASSETLRQGANYGYTF. The CDR3 DNA reads TGTGCCAGCAGTGAAACCCTCAGACAGGGGGCTAACTATGGCTACACCTTC.

V usage is TRBV30 and J usage is TRBJ1-2, with a weak D call TRBD1 (6 bases). V lost 2 bases, J lost 1 base, and 17 bases lay in between. The CDR3 is 16 amino acids. Germline V gene data show CDR1 as GTSNPN and CDR2 as SVGIG (reference sequence). The CDR3 DNA reads as TGTGCCTGGAGTAAACCGATCGGCAGGGGTAACTATGGCTACACCTTC. Protein product: CAWSKPIGRGNYGYTF.

V gene TRBV18 combines with J gene TRBJ2-7, with 7 bases lining up with TRBD1. The CDR3 has 15 residues. Germline values: CDR1 KGHSH, CDR2 LQKENI. V lost 3 bases to trimming and J lost 3 bases; unmatched junction nucleotides: 8. CDR3 bases: TGTGCCAGCTCACCGACGGGACAGTTATACTACGAGCAGTACTTC. Its translation: CASSPTGQLYYEQYF.

The rearrangement joins TRBV5-1 to TRBJ1-1, with D perhaps matching TRBD1 (5 bases). CDR3 size: 15 residues. The germline gives CDR1 SGHRS, CDR2 YFSETQ. V was shortened by 3 bases and J by 3 bases, with 15 bases between the two germline ends. In DNA form, the CDR3 reads TGCGCCAGCAGCTCGCAGGGTCCCACGGACACTGAAGCTTTCTTT. Translated, it gives CASSSQGPTDTEAFF.

This sequence joins TRBV5-1 and TRBJ1-6; weak D call: TRBD1 (6 bases). From germline, CDR1 is SGHRS and CDR2 YFSETQ. The CDR3 totals 15 residues. V lost 1 base to trimming and J lost 6 bases, with 11 bases between them. CDR3 sequence: CASSLRGGGNSPLHF. The CDR3 nucleotides read TGCGCCAGCAGCTTGAGAGGGGGGGGTAATTCACCCCTCCACTTT.

The rearrangement joins TRBV5-4 to TRBJ2-7, with a tentative D call TRBD1 (7 bases). V gave up 9 bases and J gave up 2 bases, with 21 bases separating them. Looked up from germline, CDR1 is SGHNT and CDR2 is YYREEE (reference sequence). CDR3 size: 15 residues. The CDR3 DNA is TGTGCCATCCAAAACGGGGCAGGGGGGACCTACGAGCAGTACTTC. The encoded protein is CAIQNGAGGTYEQYF.

The chain combines TRBV5-6 with TRBJ2-2; 8 bases fit TRBD1. The CDR3 covers 16 residues. The germline CDR1 and CDR2 sequences are SGHDT and YYEEEE. V lost 4 bases, J lost 5 bases, and 10 bases stayed unmatched. This chain's CDR3 is CASSVQGAGKTGELFF. The DNA for the CDR3 is TGTGCCAGCAGCGTGCAGGGGGCGGGTAAGACCGGGGAGCTGTTTTTT.

The chain is built from TRBV9 and TRBJ2-7; TRBD2 agrees at 8 bases. This CDR3 comprises 15 residues. Germline values: CDR1 SGDLS, CDR2 YYNGEE. V was clipped by 0 bases and J by 2 bases; unmatched bases: 4. Here the CDR3 DNA reads TGTGCCAGCAGCGTAGGACGGGGGGGCCCCTACGAGCAGTACTTC. This encodes CASSVGRGGPYEQYF.

This clone occurred once. The chain has TRBV5-4 and TRBJ2-7, with 12 bases aligning to TRBD1. V shed 2 bases, J shed 4 bases, and the junction held 4 bases outside the gene matches. CDR3 length: 15 amino acids. In germline, CDR1 is SGHNT, CDR2 YYREEE (reference sequence). CDR3 protein: CASSFSGQGAYEQYF. As DNA, the CDR3 is TGTGCCAGCAGCTTTTCGGGACAGGGGGCATACGAGCAGTACTTC.

The V gene is TRBV3-1 (or the pseudogene TRBV3-2), the J gene TRBJ1-1; D might be TRBD1 (5 bases). The germline V gene encodes CDR1 LGHDT and CDR2 YNNKEL (reference sequence). This CDR3 has 14 amino acids. Trimming removed 4 bases from V and 1 base from J, with 10 bases in between. The CDR3 is CASSRLTANTEAFF. CDR3 sequence (DNA): TGTGCCAGCAGCCGACTGACAGCGAACACTGAAGCTTTCTTT.

The J gene is TRBJ1-1, the V gene TRBV5-4, with D maybe TRBD1 (6 bases). The V and J ends lost 0 bases and 0 bases respectively, with 9 bases between them. In germline, CDR1 is SGHNT, CDR2 YYREEE (reference sequence). The CDR3 has 15 amino acids. This chain's CDR3 is CASSLARGMNTEAFF. The CDR3 bases are TGTGCCAGCAGCTTGGCCAGGGGCATGAACACTGAAGCTTTCTTT.